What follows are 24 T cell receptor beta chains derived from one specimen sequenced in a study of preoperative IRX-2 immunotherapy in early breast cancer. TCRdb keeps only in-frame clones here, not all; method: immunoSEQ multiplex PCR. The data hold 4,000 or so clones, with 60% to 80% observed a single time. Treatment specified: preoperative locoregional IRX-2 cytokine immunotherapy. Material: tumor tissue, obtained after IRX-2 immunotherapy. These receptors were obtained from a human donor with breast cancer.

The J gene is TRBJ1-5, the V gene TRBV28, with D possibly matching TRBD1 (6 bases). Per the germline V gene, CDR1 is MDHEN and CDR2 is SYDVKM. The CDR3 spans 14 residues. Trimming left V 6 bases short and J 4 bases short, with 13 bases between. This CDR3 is CASSQQGRNQPQHF. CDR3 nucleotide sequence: TGTGCCAGCAGCCAACAGGGACGGAATCAGCCCCAGCATTTT.

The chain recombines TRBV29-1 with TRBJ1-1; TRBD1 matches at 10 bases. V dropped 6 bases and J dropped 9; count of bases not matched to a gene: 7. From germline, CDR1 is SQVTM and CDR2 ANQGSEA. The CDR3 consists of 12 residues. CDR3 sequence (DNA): TGCAGCGTAGCTAGACAGGGGGCAAAAGCTTTCTTT. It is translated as CSVARQGAKAFF.

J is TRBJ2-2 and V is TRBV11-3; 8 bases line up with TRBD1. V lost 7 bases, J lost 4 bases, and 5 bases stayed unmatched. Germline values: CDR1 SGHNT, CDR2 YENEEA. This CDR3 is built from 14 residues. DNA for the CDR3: TGTGCCAGCAACAGGGGGGAGTCCACCGGGGAGCTGTTTTTT. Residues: CASNRGESTGELFF.

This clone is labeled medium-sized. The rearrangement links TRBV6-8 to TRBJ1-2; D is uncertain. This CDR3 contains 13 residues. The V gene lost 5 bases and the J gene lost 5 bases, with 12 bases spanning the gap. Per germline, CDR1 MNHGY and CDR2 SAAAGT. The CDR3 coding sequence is TGTGCCAGCAGTGCCGGAACCTCTTATGGCTACACCTTC. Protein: CASSAGTSYGYTF.

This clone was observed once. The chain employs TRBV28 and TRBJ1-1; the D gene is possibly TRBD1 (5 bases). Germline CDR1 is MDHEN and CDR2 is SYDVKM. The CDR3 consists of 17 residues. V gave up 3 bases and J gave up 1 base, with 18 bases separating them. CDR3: CASSFTTDLGQNTEAFF. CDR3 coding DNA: TGTGCCAGCAGTTTTACTACCGATCTGGGGCAGAACACTGAAGCTTTCTTT. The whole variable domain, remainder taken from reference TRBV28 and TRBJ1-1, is DVKVTQSSRYLVKRTGEKVFLECVQDMDHENMFWYRQDPGLGLRLIYFSYDVKMKEKGDIPEGYSVSREKKERFSLILESASTNQTSMYLCASSFTTDLGQNTEAFFGQGTRLTVV.

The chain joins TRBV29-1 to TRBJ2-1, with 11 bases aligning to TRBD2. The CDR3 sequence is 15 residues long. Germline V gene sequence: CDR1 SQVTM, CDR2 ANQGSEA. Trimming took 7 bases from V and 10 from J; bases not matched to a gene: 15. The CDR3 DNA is TGCAGCGCCGTGGAGGTAGCGGGAGGGCTAGGCGAGCAGTTCTTC. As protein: CSAVEVAGGLGEQFF.

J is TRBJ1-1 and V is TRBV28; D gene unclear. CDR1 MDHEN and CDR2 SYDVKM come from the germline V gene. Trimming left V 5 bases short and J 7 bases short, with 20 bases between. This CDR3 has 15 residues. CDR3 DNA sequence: TGTGCCAGCAGTACCCGAACTGGACCCGAACTTGAAGCTTTCTTT. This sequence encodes CASSTRTGPELEAFF.

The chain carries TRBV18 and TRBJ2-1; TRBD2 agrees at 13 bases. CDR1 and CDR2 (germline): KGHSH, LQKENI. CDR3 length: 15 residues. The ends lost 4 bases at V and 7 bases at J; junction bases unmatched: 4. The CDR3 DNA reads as TGTGCCAGCTCACGGGGGACTAGCGGGGAAAATGAGCAGTTCTTC. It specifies CASSRGTSGENEQFF. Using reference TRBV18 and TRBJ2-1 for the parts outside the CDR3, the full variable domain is NAGVMQNPRHLVRRRGQEARLRCSPMKGHSHVYWYRQLPEEGLKFMVYLQKENIIDESGMPKERFSAEFPKEGPSILRIQQVVRGDSAAYFCASSRGTSGENEQFFGPGTRLTVL.

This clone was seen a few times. The DNA for the CDR3 is TGTGCCAGCAGCTCCCCCCAAGGGGGCAATCAGCCCCAGCATTTT. Amino acid sequence: CASSSPQGGNQPQHF. The genes are TRBV11-3 and TRBJ1-5, with D perhaps matching TRBD1 (5 bases). CDR3 length equals 15 residues. With 4 bases removed from V and 2 bases from J, the gap between germline ends came to 12 bases. Germline V gene lookup returns CDR1 SGHNT and CDR2 YENEEA.

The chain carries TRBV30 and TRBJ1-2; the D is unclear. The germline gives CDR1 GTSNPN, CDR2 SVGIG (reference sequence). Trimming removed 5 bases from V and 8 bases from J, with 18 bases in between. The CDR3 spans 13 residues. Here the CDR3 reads CAWDAGSSDGYTF. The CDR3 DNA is TGTGCCTGGGACGCGGGGTCGTCCGACGGCTACACCTTC.

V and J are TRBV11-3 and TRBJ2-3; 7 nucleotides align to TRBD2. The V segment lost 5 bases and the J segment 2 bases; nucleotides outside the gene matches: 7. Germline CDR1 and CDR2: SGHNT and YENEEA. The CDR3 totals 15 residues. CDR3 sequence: CASSREALLTDTQYF. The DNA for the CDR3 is TGTGCCAGCAGCCGGGAGGCCCTTCTCACAGATACGCAGTATTTT.

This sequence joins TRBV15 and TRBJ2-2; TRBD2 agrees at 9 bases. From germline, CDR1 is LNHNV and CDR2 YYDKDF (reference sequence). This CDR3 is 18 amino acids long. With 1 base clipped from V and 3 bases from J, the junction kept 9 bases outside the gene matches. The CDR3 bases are TGTGCCACCAGCAGAGGTCAGGCGGGAGGGCTTTACACCGGGGAGCTGTTTTTT. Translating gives CATSRGQAGGLYTGELFF.

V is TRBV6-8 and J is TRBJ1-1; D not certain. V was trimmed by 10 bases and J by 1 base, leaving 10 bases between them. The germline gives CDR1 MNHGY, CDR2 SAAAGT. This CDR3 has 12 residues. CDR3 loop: CAIQLRNTEAFF. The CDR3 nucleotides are TGTGCCATCCAATTAAGGAACACTGAAGCTTTCTTT.

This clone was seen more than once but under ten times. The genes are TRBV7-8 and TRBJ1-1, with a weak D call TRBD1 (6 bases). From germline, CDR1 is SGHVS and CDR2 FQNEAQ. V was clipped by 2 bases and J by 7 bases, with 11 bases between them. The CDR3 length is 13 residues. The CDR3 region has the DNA TGTGCCAGCAGCTTACGACTGACAGGTGAAGCTTTCTTT. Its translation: CASSLRLTGEAFF.

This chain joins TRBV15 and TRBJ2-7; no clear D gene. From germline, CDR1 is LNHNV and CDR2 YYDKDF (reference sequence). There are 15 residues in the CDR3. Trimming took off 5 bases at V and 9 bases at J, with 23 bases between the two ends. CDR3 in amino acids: CATSRQKSITSVQYF. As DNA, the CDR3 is TGTGCCACCAGCCGCCAGAAGAGTATTACGAGCGTGCAGTACTTC.

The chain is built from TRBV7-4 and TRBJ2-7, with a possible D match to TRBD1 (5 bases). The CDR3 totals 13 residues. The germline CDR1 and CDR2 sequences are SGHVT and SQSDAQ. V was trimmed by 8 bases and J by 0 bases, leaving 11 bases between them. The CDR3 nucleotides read TGTGCCAGCGCATTACAGGCCTCCTACGAGCAGTACTTC. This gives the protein CASALQASYEQYF.

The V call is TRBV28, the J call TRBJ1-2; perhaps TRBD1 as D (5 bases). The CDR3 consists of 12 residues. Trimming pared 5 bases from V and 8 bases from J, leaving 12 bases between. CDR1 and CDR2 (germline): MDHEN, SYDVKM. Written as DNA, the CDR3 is TGTGCCAGCAGTCGGCCGGGACGGGGCTACACCTTC. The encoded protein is CASSRPGRGYTF.

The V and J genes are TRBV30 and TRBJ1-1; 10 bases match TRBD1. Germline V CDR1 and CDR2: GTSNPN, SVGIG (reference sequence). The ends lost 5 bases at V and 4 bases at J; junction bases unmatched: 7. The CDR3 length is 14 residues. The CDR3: CAWDRGRLGTEAFF. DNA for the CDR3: TGTGCCTGGGACAGGGGGCGATTGGGCACTGAAGCTTTCTTT.

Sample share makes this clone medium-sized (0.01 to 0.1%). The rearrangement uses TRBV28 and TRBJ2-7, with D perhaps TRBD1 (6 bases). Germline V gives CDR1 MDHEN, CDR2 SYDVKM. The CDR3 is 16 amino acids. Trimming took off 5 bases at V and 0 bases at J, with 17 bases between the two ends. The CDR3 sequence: CASSPRTVRGSYEQYF. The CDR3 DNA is TGTGCCAGCAGTCCCCGTACGGTCAGGGGCTCCTACGAGCAGTACTTC.

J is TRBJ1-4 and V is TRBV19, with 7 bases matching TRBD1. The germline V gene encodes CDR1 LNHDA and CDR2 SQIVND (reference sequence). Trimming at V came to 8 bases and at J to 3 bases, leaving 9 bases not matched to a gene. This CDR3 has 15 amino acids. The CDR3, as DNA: TGTGCCAGTGGATCGTCGGGACAGCCTAATGAAAAACTGTTTTTT. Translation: CASGSSGQPNEKLFF.

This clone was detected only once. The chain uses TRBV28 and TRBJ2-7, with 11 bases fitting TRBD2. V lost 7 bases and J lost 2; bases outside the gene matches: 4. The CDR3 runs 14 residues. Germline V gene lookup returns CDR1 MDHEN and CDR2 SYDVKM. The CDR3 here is CASTRLAGPYEQYF. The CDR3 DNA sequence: TGTGCCAGCACCCGACTAGCGGGACCCTACGAGCAGTACTTC. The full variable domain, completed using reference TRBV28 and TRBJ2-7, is DVKVTQSSRYLVKRTGEKVFLECVQDMDHENMFWYRQDPGLGLRLIYFSYDVKMKEKGDIPEGYSVSREKKERFSLILESASTNQTSMYLCASTRLAGPYEQYFGPGTRLTVT.

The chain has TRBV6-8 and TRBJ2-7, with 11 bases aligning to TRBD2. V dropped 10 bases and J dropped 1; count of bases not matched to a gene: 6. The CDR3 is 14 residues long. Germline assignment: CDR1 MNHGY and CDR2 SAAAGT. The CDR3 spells CAIKGTSGSYEQYF. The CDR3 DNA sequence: TGTGCCATCAAGGGGACTAGCGGATCCTACGAGCAGTACTTC.

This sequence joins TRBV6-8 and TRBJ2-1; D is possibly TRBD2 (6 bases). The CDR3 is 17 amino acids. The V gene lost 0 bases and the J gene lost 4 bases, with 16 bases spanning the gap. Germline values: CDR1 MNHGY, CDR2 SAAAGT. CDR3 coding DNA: TGTGCCAGCAGTTACTCCCTGAGTAGCGGACTATACAATGAGCAGTTCTTC. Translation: CASSYSLSSGLYNEQFF.

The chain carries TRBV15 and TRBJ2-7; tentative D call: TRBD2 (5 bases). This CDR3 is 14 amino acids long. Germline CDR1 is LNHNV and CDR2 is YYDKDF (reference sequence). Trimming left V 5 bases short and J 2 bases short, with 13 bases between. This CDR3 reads CATSYLTGTYEQYF. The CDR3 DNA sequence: TGTGCCACCAGCTACCTTACCGGGACCTACGAGCAGTACTTC. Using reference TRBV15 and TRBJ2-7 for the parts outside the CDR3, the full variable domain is DAMVIQNPRYQVTQFGKPVTLSCSQTLNHNVMYWYQQKSSQAPKLLFHYYDKDFNNEADTPDNFQSRRPNTSFCFLDIRSPGLGDTAMYLCATSYLTGTYEQYFGPGTRLTVT.